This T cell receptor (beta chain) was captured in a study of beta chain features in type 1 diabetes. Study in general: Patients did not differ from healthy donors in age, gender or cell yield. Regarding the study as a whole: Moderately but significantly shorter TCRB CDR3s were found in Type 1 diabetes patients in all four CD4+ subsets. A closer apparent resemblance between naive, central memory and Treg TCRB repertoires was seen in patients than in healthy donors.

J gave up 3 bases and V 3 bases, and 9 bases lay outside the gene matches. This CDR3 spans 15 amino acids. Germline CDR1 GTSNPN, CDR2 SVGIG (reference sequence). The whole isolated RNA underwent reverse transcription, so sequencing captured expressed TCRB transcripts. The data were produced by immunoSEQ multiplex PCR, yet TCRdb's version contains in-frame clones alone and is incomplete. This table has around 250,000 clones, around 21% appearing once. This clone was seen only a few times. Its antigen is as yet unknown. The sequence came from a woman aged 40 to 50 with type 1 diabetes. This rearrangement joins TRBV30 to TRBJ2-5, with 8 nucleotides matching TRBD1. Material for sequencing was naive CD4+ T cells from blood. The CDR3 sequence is CAWSIDRGPKETQYF. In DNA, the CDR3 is TGTGCCTGGAGCATAGACAGGGGCCCGAAAGAGACCCAGTACTTC. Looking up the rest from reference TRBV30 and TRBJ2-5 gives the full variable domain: SQTIHQWPATLVQPVGSPLSLECTVEGTSNPNLYWYRQAAGRGLQLLFYSVGIGQISSEVPQNLSASRPQDRQFILSSKKLLLSDSGFYLCAWSIDRGPKETQYFGPGTRLLVL.